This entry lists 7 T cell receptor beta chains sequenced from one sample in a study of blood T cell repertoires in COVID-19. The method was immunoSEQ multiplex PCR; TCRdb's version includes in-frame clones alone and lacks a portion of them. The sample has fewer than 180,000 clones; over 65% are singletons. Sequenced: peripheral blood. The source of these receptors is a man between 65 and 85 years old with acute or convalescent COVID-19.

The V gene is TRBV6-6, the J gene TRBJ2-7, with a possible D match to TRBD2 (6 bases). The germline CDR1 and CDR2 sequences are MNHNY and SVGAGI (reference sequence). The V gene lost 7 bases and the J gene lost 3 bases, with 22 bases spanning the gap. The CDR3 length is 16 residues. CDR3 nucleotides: TGTGCCAGCACCCGGGGAGGCACCATGCCTGACTACGAGCAGTACTTC. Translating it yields CASTRGGTMPDYEQYF.

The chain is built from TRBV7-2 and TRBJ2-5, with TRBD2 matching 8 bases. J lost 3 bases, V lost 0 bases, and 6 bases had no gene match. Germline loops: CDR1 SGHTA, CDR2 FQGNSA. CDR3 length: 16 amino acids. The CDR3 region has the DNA TGTGCCAGCAGCTTAGCGCTAGGAGCGGGGGAAGAGACCCAGTACTTC. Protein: CASSLALGAGEETQYF.

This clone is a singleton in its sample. CDR3 loop: CAPITNEKLFF. The CDR3 bases are TGTGCTCCTATAACTAATGAAAAACTGTTTTTT. This rearrangement joins TRBV11-3 to TRBJ1-4; the D is unclear. This CDR3 has 11 amino acids. Germline CDR1 and CDR2: SGHNT and YENEEA.

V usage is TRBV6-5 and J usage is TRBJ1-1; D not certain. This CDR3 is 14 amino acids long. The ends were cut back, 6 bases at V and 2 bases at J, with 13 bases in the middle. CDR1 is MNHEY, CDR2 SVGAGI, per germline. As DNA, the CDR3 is TGTGCCAGCAGGCGAGGAGAGATTAACACTGAAGCTTTCTTT. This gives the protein CASRRGEINTEAFF.

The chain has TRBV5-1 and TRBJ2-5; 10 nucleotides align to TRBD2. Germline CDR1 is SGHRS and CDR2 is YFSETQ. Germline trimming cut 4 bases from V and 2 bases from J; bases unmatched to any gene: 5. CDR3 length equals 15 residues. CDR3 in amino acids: CASSPEAGGQETQYF. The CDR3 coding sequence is TGCGCCAGCAGCCCCGAAGCGGGGGGGCAAGAGACCCAGTACTTC.

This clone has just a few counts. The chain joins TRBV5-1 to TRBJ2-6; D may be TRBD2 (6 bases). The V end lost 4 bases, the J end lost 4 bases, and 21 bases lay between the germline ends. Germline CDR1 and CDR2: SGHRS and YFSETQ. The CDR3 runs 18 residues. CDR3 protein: CASSRRGFRDSGANVLTF. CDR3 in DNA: TGCGCCAGCAGCCGGCGGGGCTTCAGGGATTCAGGGGCCAACGTCCTGACTTTC.

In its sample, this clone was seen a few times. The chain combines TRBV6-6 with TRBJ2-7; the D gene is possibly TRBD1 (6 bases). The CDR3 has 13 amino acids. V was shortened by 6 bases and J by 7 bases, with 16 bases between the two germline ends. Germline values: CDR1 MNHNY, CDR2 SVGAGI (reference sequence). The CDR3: CASSPDRSGEQYF. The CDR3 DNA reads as TGTGCCAGCAGCCCCGACAGGTCGGGAGAGCAGTACTTC.